Below, 7 T cell receptor beta chains from the same sample are listed, as sequenced in a study of brain T cells in children with intractable seizures. Some clones are missing from TCRdb's copy, which holds only in-frame ones; the method was immunoSEQ multiplex PCR. The sample records about 340,000 clones, about 93% being singletons. Time point specified: blood from clinic visit 5 months post-surgery; TSC patient then seizure free. Sequenced material: peripheral blood, taken 4 to 5 months after surgery. These receptors came from a boy younger than two with tuberous sclerosis and intractable seizures.

This clone is a singleton in its sample. The V and J genes are TRBV12-5 and TRBJ2-3, with D maybe TRBD1 (6 bases). This CDR3 has 15 amino acids. V lost 1 base, J lost 6 bases, and 14 bases lay in between. CDR1 and CDR2 from the germline V gene are LGHNT and FRNRAP. The chain's CDR3 is CASGLDTRTEDTQYF. CDR3 DNA sequence: TGTGCTAGTGGTTTGGATACCCGGACAGAGGATACGCAGTATTTT.

The chain joins TRBV12-3 or TRBV12-4 to TRBJ1-1; D gene uncertain. This CDR3 has 13 amino acids. Between the trimmed V and J ends, which lost 5 bases and 1 base, there was a span of 8 bases. The CDR3 DNA follows: TGTGCCAGCAGTACGGTCCCGAACACTGAAGCTTTCTTT. It yields the protein CASSTVPNTEAFF.

The genes are TRBV11-2 and TRBJ2-1; TRBD2 is a possible D gene (5 bases). Germline values: CDR1 SGHAT, CDR2 FQNNGV. Trimming removed 6 bases from V and 4 bases from J, with 22 bases in between. CDR3 size: 17 residues. CDR3 sequence reads: CASSFGGARIRYNEQFF. Written as DNA, the CDR3 is TGTGCCAGCAGTTTTGGAGGAGCGAGGATCCGTTACAATGAGCAGTTCTTC.

This sequence joins TRBV6-5 and TRBJ1-1, with D perhaps TRBD1 (5 bases). In germline, CDR1 is MNHEY, CDR2 SVGAGI. Trimming took off 7 bases at V and 1 base at J, with 16 bases between the two ends. This CDR3 has 15 amino acids. DNA of the CDR3: TGTGCCAGCATTGGGGGGTGGTATGCGAACACTGAAGCTTTCTTT. Its translation: CASIGGWYANTEAFF.

The V and J genes are TRBV18 and TRBJ1-1, with 9 bases lining up with TRBD1. This CDR3 has 15 amino acids. Germline CDR1 reads KGHSH; CDR2 reads LQKENI. The ends lost 4 bases at V and 1 base at J; junction bases unmatched: 4. The CDR3 DNA reads TGTGCCAGCTCACGGGACAGGGAATCGAACACTGAAGCTTTCTTT. Protein product: CASSRDRESNTEAFF.

The chain recombines TRBV4-2 with TRBJ2-7, with TRBD1 as a possible D gene (5 bases). This CDR3 contains 15 residues. V dropped 0 bases and J dropped 3 bases, with 12 bases sitting between them. The germline gives CDR1 LGHNA, CDR2 YNFKEQ. The CDR3: CASSQDRETNYEQYF. DNA of the CDR3: TGTGCCAGCAGCCAAGACAGGGAAACTAACTACGAGCAGTACTTC.

The chain joins TRBV9 to TRBJ1-1, with D perhaps matching TRBD1 (6 bases). In germline, CDR1 is SGDLS, CDR2 YYNGEE. Trimming left V 0 bases short and J 3 bases short, with 12 bases between. This CDR3 comprises 15 residues. The CDR3 DNA reads TGTGCCAGCAGCGTAGCTGGGGGCAGGTACACTGAAGCTTTCTTT. Its translation is CASSVAGGRYTEAFF.